A single sample gave rise to the 14 T cell receptor beta chains below, sequenced in a study of T-cell memory formation after mild COVID-19. Each CDR3 protein is one row after TCRdb ran MiXCR on the 5' RACE reads. Here the sample spans about 180,000 distinct CDR3 sequences, approximately 16% being singletons. Sample: PBMCs or a T cell subset sorted from them (not recorded which). The receptors originated from an adult woman who had mild COVID-19 (a few samples of this study predate the infection). Cell type and time point are not known.

The CDR3 nucleotides read TGTGCCAGCAGCCAAATAGGAGGGCCCAGAACCGGGGAGCTGTTTTTT. Protein sequence: CASSQIGGPRTGELFF. The chain carries TRBV3-1 and TRBJ2-2; D perhaps matches TRBD2 (6 bases). Germline-derived CDR1 and CDR2 are LGHDT and YNNKEL (reference sequence). Between the trimmed V and J ends, which lost 2 bases and 5 bases, there was a span of 15 bases. The CDR3 is 16 amino acids. Using reference TRBV3-1 and TRBJ2-2 for the parts outside the CDR3, the full variable domain is DTAVSQTPKYLVTQMGNDKSIKCEQNLGHDTMYWYKQDSKKFLKIMFSYNNKELIINETVPNRFSPKSPDKAHLNLHINSLELGDSAVYFCASSQIGGPRTGELFFGEGSRLTVL.

The chain has TRBV9 and TRBJ2-1, with 8 bases matching TRBD2. Germline V gene lookup returns CDR1 SGDLS and CDR2 YYNGEE. V lost 0 bases, J lost 7 bases, and 6 bases stayed unmatched. The CDR3 covers 15 residues. The CDR3 nucleotides read TGTGCCAGCAGCGTAGAACTAGCGGTTGGGAATGAGCAGTTCTTC. This encodes CASSVELAVGNEQFF.

DNA for the CDR3: TGTGCCAGCAGTCCAAGCCCCGGACAGGGAAACATGAACACTGAAGCTTTCTTT. It translates to CASSPSPGQGNMNTEAFF. J is TRBJ1-1 and V is TRBV6-2 or TRBV6-3; 8 positions match TRBD1. CDR1 and CDR2 from the germline V gene are MNHEY and SVGEGT. Trimming at V came to 5 bases and at J to 0 bases, leaving 14 bases not matched to a gene. The CDR3 is 18 amino acids.

This clonotype was seen many times. The rearrangement links TRBV12-3 or TRBV12-4 to TRBJ2-7; 10 nucleotides align to TRBD2. The CDR3 contains 16 residues. With 3 bases clipped from V and 2 bases from J, the junction kept 7 bases outside the gene matches. The CDR3 loop reads CASSLGLAGAAYEQYF. For the CDR3, the DNA is TGTGCCAGCAGTTTGGGGCTAGCGGGGGCCGCCTACGAGCAGTACTTC.

V usage is TRBV24-1 and J usage is TRBJ2-3; 8 bases match TRBD1. The length of the CDR3 is 13 residues. Germline-derived CDR1 and CDR2 are KGHDR and SFDVKD. The J segment lost 3 bases and the V segment lost 8 bases, leaving 3 bases of the junction unmatched. DNA of the CDR3: TGTGCCACCAATGGACAGGGAACAGATACGCAGTATTTT. Translating it yields CATNGQGTDTQYF.

The rearrangement links TRBV29-1 to TRBJ2-7; D possibly uses TRBD1 or TRBD2 (5 bases each). CDR1 SQVTM and CDR2 ANQGSEA come from the germline V gene. The CDR3 covers 12 residues. V gave up 4 bases and J gave up 2 bases, with 9 bases separating them. As DNA, the CDR3 is TGCAGCGTTGGGGGGATTACCTACGAGCAGTACTTC. As protein: CSVGGITYEQYF.

This clonotype was observed a few times. CDR3 in DNA: TGTGCCAGCAGTCTAGAGGCGCGCACTGAAGCTTTCTTT. Translation gives CASSLEARTEAFF. V gene TRBV7-9 combines with J gene TRBJ1-1; D not certain. CDR3 length equals 13 residues. CDR1 and CDR2 from the germline V gene are SEHNR and FQNEAQ (reference sequence). The V gene lost 6 bases and the J gene lost 4 bases, with 12 bases spanning the gap.

This clonotype was recorded a few times. The rearrangement links TRBV6-5 to TRBJ1-4, with TRBD1 as a possible D gene (6 bases). This CDR3 spans 14 amino acids. Germline V CDR1 and CDR2: MNHEY, SVGAGI. V shed 2 bases and J shed 7 bases, with 11 bases lying between them. The CDR3 bases are TGTGCCAGCAGTTACGGCGAGGGGGGTGAAAAACTGTTTTTT. Translated: CASSYGEGGEKLFF.

This clonotype was seen more than once but under ten times. V gene TRBV7-8 combines with J gene TRBJ1-1; no reliable D call. With 5 bases removed from V and 1 base from J, the gap between germline ends came to 11 bases. The CDR3 length is 14 residues. Germline V gene sequence: CDR1 SGHVS, CDR2 FQNEAQ. The DNA for the CDR3 is TGTGCCAGCAGCCCCAGGACGGCGAACACTGAAGCTTTCTTT. Its translation is CASSPRTANTEAFF.

In this sample, this clonotype turned up many times. The chain couples TRBV11-2 to TRBJ2-7, with D perhaps matching TRBD2 (5 bases). Germline loops: CDR1 SGHAT, CDR2 FQNNGV. CDR3 size: 14 residues. The V gene lost 0 bases and the J gene lost 2 bases, with 8 bases spanning the gap. The CDR3 loop is CASSLEAGTYEQYF. CDR3 sequence (DNA): TGTGCCAGCAGCTTAGAAGCCGGGACCTACGAGCAGTACTTC. The variable domain in full, with the rest retrieved from reference TRBV11-2 and TRBJ2-7, is EAGVAQSPRYKIIEKRQSVAFWCNPISGHATLYWYQQILGQGPKLLIQFQNNGVVDDSQLPKDRFSAERLKGVDSTLKIQPAKLEDSAVYLCASSLEAGTYEQYFGPGTRLTVT.

The chain uses TRBV5-1 and TRBJ2-2; a possible D gene is TRBD1 (6 bases). Trimming shortened V by 2 bases and J by 4 bases, and 18 bases separated the two germline ends. CDR3 length: 17 amino acids. Germline V lookup: CDR1 SGHRS, CDR2 YFSETQ. The DNA for the CDR3 is TGCGCCAGCAGCTTCGGACAGACGTTAAAAAGCACCGGGGAGCTGTTTTTT. Translation gives CASSFGQTLKSTGELFF.

CDR3 sequence: CATSREGAVGQPQHF. In DNA form, the CDR3 reads TGTGCCACCAGCAGAGAGGGAGCAGTAGGGCAGCCCCAGCATTTT. V is TRBV15 and J is TRBJ1-5, with D uncertain. This CDR3 spans 15 amino acids. V lost 0 bases and J 7 bases, leaving 13 bases between the germline ends. Germline CDR1 is LNHNV and CDR2 is YYDKDF (reference sequence).

The chain is built from TRBV18 and TRBJ2-3; D unresolved. Germline CDR1 is KGHSH and CDR2 is LQKENI. The germline V and J ends were trimmed by 3 bases and 4 bases, with 8 bases remaining between them. This CDR3 comprises 13 residues. The CDR3 loop reads CASSPALSDTQYF. The CDR3 DNA sequence: TGTGCCAGCTCACCGGCGTTGTCAGATACGCAGTATTTT.

Many counts were recorded for this clonotype. The genes are TRBV7-2 and TRBJ2-1; TRBD2 matches 13 bases. This CDR3 has 17 amino acids. Germline V gives CDR1 SGHTA, CDR2 FQGNSA. V was pared by 0 bases and J by 8 bases, with 7 bases of the junction left unmatched. CDR3 protein: CASSLARWTSGSDEQFF. The CDR3, as DNA: TGTGCCAGCAGCTTAGCGCGCTGGACTAGCGGGAGCGATGAGCAGTTCTTC.